This T cell receptor (beta chain) originates from a study of blood T cell repertoires in COVID-19. Across the study: The analysed material was cDNA or gDNA that came from T cells, B-cell-depleted T cells, or PBMCs.

Germline CDR1 LNHDA, CDR2 SQIVND (reference sequence). The CDR3 contains 15 residues. V lost 7 bases to trimming and J lost 1 base; unmatched junction nucleotides: 9. The table came from immunoSEQ multiplex PCR; TCRdb's copy has only in-frame clones and leaves some out. The table includes 250,000 or so clones, around 82% detected once. This clonotype originated in a man aged 50 to 60 who had recovered from COVID-19. The J gene is TRBJ1-1, the V gene TRBV19; TRBD1 agrees at 7 bases. The sample was PBMCs or T cells enriched from blood (not recorded which). The CDR3 DNA sequence: TGTGCCAGTACTCGGGACAGCTTTACGAACACTGAAGCTTTCTTT. Protein: CASTRDSFTNTEAFF.